The 28 T cell receptor beta chains given below trace back to one sample, sequenced in a study of T cells in localized non-small cell lung cancer. Profiling relied on immunoSEQ multiplex PCR, and the TCRdb table lists in-frame clones only, not all of them. The table has roughly 18,000 clones, about four fifths seen once. The sample in question was peripheral blood, obtained before any cancer treatment. All receptors come from a female donor older than 55 with stage I lung adenocarcinoma.

This clone was seen once. The V call is TRBV2, the J call TRBJ1-6; D might be TRBD1 (6 bases). V was cut by 7 bases and J by 17 bases, with 18 bases left in between. Germline V lookup: CDR1 SNHLY, CDR2 FYNNEI. The CDR3 is 12 residues long. The CDR3 nucleotides are TGTGCCAGCAAGACACTGGACAGCTGGGTCCACTTT. It is translated as CASKTLDSWVHF.

The chain is built from TRBV30 and TRBJ1-2, with D possibly TRBD1 on 5 matching bases. Trimming took off 4 bases at V and 6 bases at J, with 21 bases between the two ends. Germline CDR1 and CDR2: GTSNPN and SVGIG (reference sequence). This CDR3 region has 15 residues. DNA for the CDR3: TGTGCCTGGACAGTCCGACGCCGGCGGGGCCATGGCTACACCTTC. Its protein product is CAWTVRRRRGHGYTF.

This chain links TRBV11-2 with TRBJ2-3; 8 positions agree with TRBD2. Trimming took 3 bases from V and 4 from J; bases not matched to a gene: 6. Germline V lookup: CDR1 SGHAT, CDR2 FQNNGV. The length of the CDR3 is 15 residues. CDR3 nucleotide sequence: TGTGCCAGCAGCTTTCGGGGGGGCCTTTCAGATACGCAGTATTTT. Amino acids: CASSFRGGLSDTQYF.

J is TRBJ1-2 and V is TRBV7-2; D is unresolved. V lost 2 bases, J lost 1 base, and 5 bases lay in between. This CDR3 has 13 residues. Germline values: CDR1 SGHTA, CDR2 FQGNSA. The CDR3 DNA is TGTGCCAGCAGCTTATCGTATAACTATGGCTACACCTTC. This codes for CASSLSYNYGYTF.

The chain joins TRBV5-4 to TRBJ2-7; 11 nucleotides align to TRBD1. The junction had 1 base not matched to a gene; V was cut back by 4 bases and J by 4 bases. Looked up from germline, CDR1 is SGHNT and CDR2 is YYREEE (reference sequence). The CDR3 spans 13 residues. CDR3 coding DNA: TGTGCCAGCAGCGGACAGGGGGCTTACGAGCAGTACTTC. Its translation: CASSGQGAYEQYF.

This sequence joins TRBV18 and TRBJ2-3; 10 bases fit TRBD2. V dropped 5 bases and J dropped 1; count of bases not matched to a gene: 3. The CDR3 has 15 residues. Germline V lookup: CDR1 KGHSH, CDR2 LQKENI. CDR3 loop: CASSSTSGGTDTQYF. As DNA, the CDR3 is TGTGCCAGCTCATCAACTAGCGGGGGCACAGATACGCAGTATTTT.

This CDR3 reads CASSRVGGQGAGNNEQFF. As DNA, the CDR3 is TGTGCCAGTAGCAGGGTAGGAGGACAGGGGGCGGGTAACAATGAGCAGTTCTTC. The chain links TRBV19 to TRBJ2-1; 11 bases align to TRBD1. After removal of 6 bases from V and 5 bases from J, the junction contained 15 bases not matched to a gene. The V gene's germline CDR1 is LNHDA and CDR2 SQIVND (reference sequence). This CDR3 is 18 amino acids long.

This chain uses TRBV6-1 with TRBJ1-6; D unclear. Trimming removed 2 bases from V and 0 bases from J, with 14 bases in between. The CDR3 is 18 amino acids. CDR1 MNHNS and CDR2 SASEGT come from the germline V gene. The CDR3 loop is CASSEFLAGSSYNSPLHF. For the CDR3, the DNA is TGTGCCAGCAGTGAATTTTTGGCGGGGAGCTCCTATAATTCACCCCTCCACTTT.

This clone was seen more than once but under ten times. J is TRBJ2-7 and V is TRBV25-1; no definite D call. From germline, CDR1 is MGHDK and CDR2 SYGVNS. V lost 1 base and J lost 2, with 0 bases in between. This CDR3 contains 11 residues. The CDR3 sequence: CASSESYEQYF. CDR3 DNA sequence: TGTGCCAGCAGTGAATCCTACGAGCAGTACTTC.

This rearrangement joins TRBV10-1 to TRBJ2-7; a possible D gene is TRBD1 (6 bases). Germline values: CDR1 WNHNN, CDR2 SYGVQD (reference sequence). The ends were cut back, 5 bases at V and 6 bases at J, with 11 bases in the middle. This CDR3 spans 12 amino acids. In nucleotides, the CDR3 is TGCGCCAGCAGTCCCGGACAGCGCGAGCAGTACTTC. It translates to CASSPGQREQYF.

The rearrangement uses TRBV7-3 and TRBJ2-3, with 7 nucleotides matching TRBD2. CDR3 length: 13 residues. CDR1 and CDR2 from the germline V gene are SGHTA and FQGTGA. Trimming at V came to 10 bases and at J to 9 bases, leaving 13 bases not matched to a gene. The CDR3 spells CATSLGEGFTQYF. The CDR3 DNA follows: TGTGCCACCTCCCTAGGGGAGGGGTTCACGCAGTATTTT.

V usage is TRBV19 and J usage is TRBJ1-5; 7 bases align to TRBD1. The germline CDR1 and CDR2 sequences are LNHDA and SQIVND (reference sequence). Trimming at V came to 7 bases and at J to 0 bases, leaving 12 bases not matched to a gene. The CDR3 covers 17 residues. The CDR3 bases are TGTGCCAGTATGGTGTCAGGGCAGGGGGGTAGCAATCAGCCCCAGCATTTT. Encoded protein: CASMVSGQGGSNQPQHF.

V and J are TRBV5-6 and TRBJ1-2; tentatively, D is TRBD1 (5 bases). The germline V gene encodes CDR1 SGHDT and CDR2 YYEEEE. This CDR3 is built from 14 residues. V was clipped by 4 bases and J by 5 bases, with 15 bases between them. DNA of the CDR3: TGTGCCAGCAGCCCGGGGGGATTTAGTTATGGCTACACCTTC. This gives the protein CASSPGGFSYGYTF.

The chain is built from TRBV5-1 and TRBJ2-7; possibly TRBD1 for D (6 bases). Trimming cost V 3 bases and J 6 bases, with 16 bases left between them. Germline CDR1 and CDR2: SGHRS and YFSETQ. The CDR3 contains 14 residues. DNA of the CDR3: TGCGCCAGCAGCTCGTCCCGGGTAGGGGGCGAGCAGTACTTC. This encodes CASSSSRVGGEQYF.

This chain joins TRBV4-1 and TRBJ2-5, with D perhaps TRBD1 or TRBD2 (5 bases each). This CDR3 is built from 15 residues. Deletions cut 3 bases from V and 3 bases from J, with 14 bases between. Germline loops: CDR1 MGHRA, CDR2 YSYEKL. The CDR3 loop is CASSHMTAGEETQYF. CDR3 coding DNA: TGCGCCAGCAGCCACATGACAGCCGGGGAAGAGACCCAGTACTTC.

The chain has TRBV7-9 and TRBJ1-6; 8 bases line up with TRBD1. J was trimmed by 7 bases and V by 2 bases; bases with no gene match: 13. Germline CDR1 SEHNR, CDR2 FQNEAQ (reference sequence). This CDR3 is 18 amino acids long. CDR3 region: CASSLISLRDRINSPLHF. The CDR3 DNA reads as TGTGCCAGCAGCTTAATCTCCCTGCGGGACAGGATAAATTCACCCCTCCACTTT.

The chain combines TRBV19 with TRBJ1-5; 8 nucleotides line up with TRBD1. Germline-derived CDR1 and CDR2 are LNHDA and SQIVND (reference sequence). The CDR3 spans 13 residues. V was pared by 5 bases and J by 5 bases, with 2 bases of the junction left unmatched. CDR3 residues: CASSRQGYQPQHF. CDR3 sequence (DNA): TGTGCCAGTAGTCGACAGGGGTATCAGCCCCAGCATTTT.

This chain joins TRBV5-4 and TRBJ2-3, with D possibly being TRBD1 (5 bases). With 0 bases removed from V and 6 bases from J, the gap between germline ends came to 14 bases. There are 15 residues in the CDR3. CDR1 is SGHNT, CDR2 YYREEE, per germline (reference sequence). The DNA for the CDR3 is TGTGCCAGCAGCTTGGATCAGGGTCCAGGGGATACGCAGTATTTT. Amino acid sequence: CASSLDQGPGDTQYF.

The chain combines TRBV9 with TRBJ1-6; D ambiguous. Between the trimmed V and J ends, which lost 0 bases and 6 bases, there was a span of 13 bases. CDR1 and CDR2 (germline): SGDLS, YYNGEE. The CDR3 contains 16 residues. DNA of the CDR3: TGTGCCAGCAGCGTAGCTGGTTGGGTCGGTAATTCACCCCTCCACTTT. Its translation is CASSVAGWVGNSPLHF.

V gene TRBV7-2 combines with J gene TRBJ1-2; 7 nucleotides line up with TRBD1. The CDR3 extends over 14 amino acids. Germline CDR1 and CDR2: SGHTA and FQGNSA. The V and J ends lost 5 bases and 3 bases, in that order; junction bases with no gene match: 6. This CDR3 reads CASSPRDSYYGYTF. The CDR3 bases are TGTGCCAGCAGCCCTCGGGACAGCTACTATGGCTACACCTTC.

The chain has TRBV28 and TRBJ2-7, with 10 bases lining up with TRBD1. Per the germline V gene, CDR1 is MDHEN and CDR2 is SYDVKM. J lost 3 bases, V lost 5 bases, and 7 bases had no gene match. CDR3 length equals 15 residues. Here the CDR3 DNA reads TGTGCCAGCAGTACGGGACAGGGGCGATTCTACGAGCAGTACTTC. Residues: CASSTGQGRFYEQYF. Looking up the rest from reference TRBV28 and TRBJ2-7 gives the full variable domain: DVKVTQSSRYLVKRTGEKVFLECVQDMDHENMFWYRQDPGLGLRLIYFSYDVKMKEKGDIPEGYSVSREKKERFSLILESASTNQTSMYLCASSTGQGRFYEQYFGPGTRLTVT.

This clone was observed a single time. This sequence joins TRBV5-1 and TRBJ2-3; D could derive from TRBD1 or TRBD2 (5 bases each). V was cut by 4 bases and J by 2 bases, with 17 bases left in between. The CDR3 extends over 16 amino acids. Germline V gene sequence: CDR1 SGHRS, CDR2 YFSETQ. The CDR3 sequence: CASSPSEGSLTDTQYF. The DNA of the CDR3 is TGCGCCAGCAGCCCGAGTGAGGGGAGCCTCACAGATACGCAGTATTTT.

The chain uses TRBV19 and TRBJ1-5, with D hard to call. The ends were cut back, 9 bases at V and 0 bases at J, with 12 bases in the middle. Looked up from germline, CDR1 is LNHDA and CDR2 is SQIVND (reference sequence). The CDR3 is made up of 14 amino acids. This CDR3 reads CASLKGNSNQPQHF. As DNA, the CDR3 is TGTGCCAGCCTCAAGGGCAATAGCAATCAGCCCCAGCATTTT. Based on the CDR3 plus reference TRBV19 and TRBJ1-5, the full variable domain is DGGITQSPKYLFRKEGQNVTLSCEQNLNHDAMYWYRQDPGQGLRLIYYSQIVNDFQKGDIAEGYSVSREKKESFPLTVTSAQKNPTAFYLCASLKGNSNQPQHFGDGTRLSIL.

The V call is TRBV4-1, the J call TRBJ1-1; D not certain. V lost 0 bases and J 6 bases, leaving 14 bases between the germline ends. The CDR3 is 15 amino acids. Germline V CDR1 and CDR2: MGHRA, YSYEKL. CDR3: CASSQDTEGMAEAFF. The CDR3 coding sequence is TGCGCCAGCAGCCAAGATACCGAGGGAATGGCTGAAGCTTTCTTT.

This rearrangement joins TRBV5-4 to TRBJ2-1, with 7 positions matching TRBD1. J lost 0 bases, V lost 4 bases, and 10 bases had no gene match. This CDR3 is 17 amino acids long. The germline gives CDR1 SGHNT, CDR2 YYREEE (reference sequence). The CDR3 DNA is TGTGCCAGCAGCGCCCTAAAGGGGGCTAGCTCCTACAATGAGCAGTTCTTC. Its protein is CASSALKGASSYNEQFF.

J is TRBJ2-7 and V is TRBV19; D not certain. The CDR3 is made up of 15 amino acids. With 0 bases removed from V and 1 base from J, the gap between germline ends came to 10 bases. Germline CDR1 is LNHDA and CDR2 is SQIVND (reference sequence). This chain's CDR3 is CASSIDLGTSYEQYF. The CDR3 nucleotides are TGTGCCAGTAGTATAGATCTTGGTACTTCCTACGAGCAGTACTTC.

J is TRBJ2-3 and V is TRBV30, with 9 bases fitting TRBD1. The CDR3 has 14 residues. The trim removed 6 bases at V and 2 bases at J, leaving 6 bases unmatched. Germline V gene sequence: CDR1 GTSNPN, CDR2 SVGIG (reference sequence). This CDR3 reads CACQQGAHTDTQYF. Written as DNA, the CDR3 is TGTGCCTGCCAACAGGGGGCCCACACAGATACGCAGTATTTT.

This clone has just a few counts. The chain couples TRBV5-4 to TRBJ1-2, with 8 bases that match TRBD1. The germline V gene encodes CDR1 SGHNT and CDR2 YYREEE (reference sequence). Trimming cost V 8 bases and J 0 bases; bases outside gene matches: 9. The CDR3 has 15 amino acids. The CDR3 nucleotides read TGTGCCAGTAGGACAGGGAGCCCTACTAACTATGGCTACACCTTC. It yields the protein CASRTGSPTNYGYTF.